These 21 T cell receptor beta chains share one sample of origin, sequenced in a study of T cell responses to AZD1222 COVID-19 vaccine (dated by TCRdb to the early 2020s). The library came from the immunoSEQ multiplex PCR assay. TCRdb's version of the immuneACCESS table is confined to in-frame rearrangements and falls short of the full clone set. An unresolved V gene accounts for under half of the shortfall where checked; the remainder is of unknown origin. In this sample the table shows 130,000 to 150,000 clones, roughly nine tenths of which occur a single time. The ten largest clones capture around 1.7% of the sample. The time point label on this specimen signifies: about 28 days (+/-7) after the second vaccine dose. Specimen: peripheral blood, collected 28 days after the second AZD1222 dose. These receptors all come from an adult who received the AZD1222 COVID-19 vaccine.

The V gene is TRBV3-1 (or the pseudogene TRBV3-2), the J gene TRBJ2-7; TRBD1 agrees at 9 bases. V dropped 3 bases and J dropped 2; count of bases not matched to a gene: 8. This CDR3 comprises 16 residues. From germline, CDR1 is LGHDT and CDR2 YNNKEL (reference sequence). The CDR3 bases are TGTGCCAGCAGCCAGGGCCTCCGGGACAGGGCCTACGAGCAGTACTTC. Protein sequence: CASSQGLRDRAYEQYF.

The chain carries TRBV19 and TRBJ1-4, with 10 bases that match TRBD1. This CDR3 has 16 residues. Germline lookup yields CDR1 LNHDA and CDR2 SQIVND (reference sequence). V shed 6 bases and J 8 bases; nucleotides not matched to a gene: 12. CDR3 amino acids: CASSTLPGQGTEKLFF. The DNA for the CDR3 is TGTGCCAGTAGCACCTTACCGGGACAGGGGACCGAAAAACTGTTTTTT.

This chain uses TRBV5-4 with TRBJ1-2; tentatively, D is TRBD1 (6 bases). Trimming cost V 0 bases and J 5 bases, with 14 bases left between them. From germline, CDR1 is SGHNT and CDR2 YYREEE (reference sequence). This CDR3 is 15 amino acids long. The CDR3: CASSLAVGAGYGYTF. For the CDR3, the DNA is TGTGCCAGCAGCTTGGCAGTGGGGGCGGGATATGGCTACACCTTC.

V is TRBV7-7 and J is TRBJ2-1; D gene uncertain. The germline gives CDR1 SSHAT, CDR2 FNYEAQ (reference sequence). Trimming took 1 base from V and 6 from J, leaving 13 bases between them. This CDR3 has 15 amino acids. CDR3 DNA sequence: TGTGCCAGCAGCTTAGGGTTGTTTGAGAGCAATGAGCAGTTCTTC. It encodes CASSLGLFESNEQFF.

In its sample, this clone was seen a few times. The V call is TRBV18, the J call TRBJ1-1; D not resolved. This CDR3 comprises 13 residues. Deletions cut 6 bases from V and 0 bases from J, with 8 bases between. In germline, CDR1 is KGHSH, CDR2 LQKENI. For the CDR3, the DNA is TGTGCCAGCTCGCCAGACATGAACACTGAAGCTTTCTTT. Protein: CASSPDMNTEAFF.

The chain uses TRBV5-8 and TRBJ1-4, with D perhaps TRBD1 (6 bases). Trimming removed 4 bases at V and 5 bases at J, with 15 bases between. Germline values: CDR1 SGHTS, CDR2 YDEGEE. CDR3 size: 15 residues. The CDR3 nucleotides read TGTGCCAGCAGCCAACGGACAGCCCCGAATGAAAAACTGTTTTTT. This sequence encodes CASSQRTAPNEKLFF.

The V call is TRBV19, the J call TRBJ1-2; unclear D gene. Trimming removed 8 bases from V and 8 bases from J, with 18 bases in between. Per germline, CDR1 LNHDA and CDR2 SQIVND (reference sequence). This CDR3 spans 13 amino acids. The CDR3 region has the DNA TGTGCCAGTCACAAACAAGACATGAACGGCTACACCTTC. Its translation: CASHKQDMNGYTF. The full variable domain, completed using reference TRBV19 and TRBJ1-2, is DGGITQSPKYLFRKEGQNVTLSCEQNLNHDAMYWYRQDPGQGLRLIYYSQIVNDFQKGDIAEGYSVSREKKESFPLTVTSAQKNPTAFYLCASHKQDMNGYTFGSGTRLTVV.

This sequence joins TRBV2 and TRBJ1-2; TRBD1 matches at 9 bases. This CDR3 contains 15 residues. Unmatched junction bases numbered 6, after V lost 6 bases and J lost 1 base. Germline values: CDR1 SNHLY, CDR2 FYNNEI. The CDR3 DNA sequence: TGTGCCAGCAGGGGGACAGGGACCCTTAACTATGGCTACACCTTC. This sequence encodes CASRGTGTLNYGYTF.

The gene calls are TRBV19 and TRBJ2-5; D remains unclear. V gave up 4 bases and J gave up 1 base, with 4 bases separating them. Germline V CDR1 and CDR2: LNHDA, SQIVND (reference sequence). This CDR3 comprises 12 residues. CDR3 amino acids: CASSTGQETQYF. For the CDR3, the DNA is TGTGCCAGTAGTACAGGCCAAGAGACCCAGTACTTC.

The table lists this clone with a count of one. V and J are TRBV6-1 and TRBJ1-5, with a possible D match to TRBD1 (5 bases). From germline, CDR1 is MNHNS and CDR2 SASEGT. V lost 3 bases and J 3 bases, leaving 12 bases between the germline ends. The CDR3 spans 15 residues. CDR3 sequence: CASSDWPGNNQPQHF. The CDR3 DNA reads as TGTGCCAGCAGTGATTGGCCAGGGAACAATCAGCCCCAGCATTTT.

This chain connects TRBV19 to TRBJ1-3; D may be TRBD1 (6 bases). CDR1 LNHDA and CDR2 SQIVND come from the germline V gene (reference sequence). The CDR3 has 15 residues. The germline V and J ends were trimmed by 5 bases and 2 bases, with 13 bases remaining between them. CDR3 residues: CASSPSAGAGNTIYF. The CDR3 nucleotides are TGTGCCAGTAGTCCGTCGGCAGGGGCTGGAAACACCATATATTTT.

The chain has TRBV21-1 and TRBJ2-3; the table calls TRBD2, which could not be checked here. TRBV21-1 is tagged as a pseudogene. The CDR3 spans 22 residues. CDR3 loop: CASSIEVGLAREPDRHRGAQYF. CDR3 coding DNA: TGTGCCAGCAGCATAGAGGTAGGACTAGCACGAGAACCGGACCGGCACAGAGGGGCGCAGTATTTT.

The rearrangement links TRBV19 to TRBJ2-3, with a weak D call TRBD2 (5 bases). Germline V gene data show CDR1 as LNHDA and CDR2 as SQIVND (reference sequence). The CDR3 loop spans 13 amino acids. Trimming left V 6 bases short and J 4 bases short, with 11 bases between. The CDR3 region has the DNA TGTGCCAGTAGGGACTCGTGGGCAGATACGCAGTATTTT. It specifies CASRDSWADTQYF.

The chain links TRBV4-2 to TRBJ2-1, with D possibly TRBD2 on 5 matching bases. The CDR3 spans 18 residues. Germline loops: CDR1 LGHNA, CDR2 YNFKEQ. Trimming stripped 2 bases from V and 0 bases from J, with 17 bases between. CDR3 in amino acids: CASSQTSLLLFSYNEQFF. The CDR3, as DNA: TGTGCCAGCAGCCAAACTAGTTTACTTCTCTTCTCCTACAATGAGCAGTTCTTC.

V gene TRBV6-2 or TRBV6-3 combines with J gene TRBJ2-7, with 7 bases lining up with TRBD1. The ends lost 5 bases at V and 4 bases at J; junction bases unmatched: 11. Germline V gene data show CDR1 as MNHEY and CDR2 as SVGEGT. The CDR3 is 15 residues long. Written as DNA, the CDR3 is TGTGCCAGCAGTGACCACAGGGGACCTCCTTACGAGCAGTACTTC. Translation: CASSDHRGPPYEQYF.

This chain links TRBV11-3 with TRBJ2-3, with D unclear. Deletions cut 5 bases from V and 2 bases from J, with 2 bases between. This CDR3 is built from 11 residues. CDR1 is SGHNT and CDR2 is YENEEA in the germline V gene. CDR3 nucleotide sequence: TGTGCCAGCAGCAACACAGATACGCAGTATTTT. Its protein product is CASSNTDTQYF. The variable domain in full, with the rest retrieved from reference TRBV11-3 and TRBJ2-3, is EAGVVQSPRYKIIEKKQPVAFWCNPISGHNTLYWYLQNLGQGPELLIRYENEEAVDDSQLPKDRFSAERLKGVDSTLKIQPAELGDSAVYLCASSNTDTQYFGPGTRLTVL.

This clone has just one count. The rearrangement uses TRBV28 and TRBJ1-2, with D perhaps matching TRBD1 (5 bases). There are 11 residues in the CDR3. Germline V CDR1 and CDR2: MDHEN, SYDVKM. The V end was cut by 10 bases, the J end by 3 bases, with 9 bases between. The CDR3 DNA is TGTGCCATGGGGACGGACTATGGCTACACCTTC. Its translation is CAMGTDYGYTF.

The rearrangement uses TRBV7-8 and TRBJ1-1; 8 positions agree with TRBD1. With 5 bases clipped from V and 0 bases from J, the junction kept 11 bases outside the gene matches. The CDR3 is made up of 17 amino acids. Germline CDR1 reads SGHVS; CDR2 reads FQNEAQ. The CDR3 region is CASSPRQGMGLNTEAFF. The CDR3 DNA reads as TGTGCCAGCAGCCCCCGACAGGGGATGGGGTTGAACACTGAAGCTTTCTTT.

This chain uses TRBV10-2 with TRBJ2-5; 11 bases align to TRBD2. V shed 6 bases and J 2 bases; nucleotides not matched to a gene: 5. The CDR3 loop spans 15 amino acids. Germline loops: CDR1 WSHSY, CDR2 SAAADI. CDR3 loop: CASRRTSGPQETQYF. CDR3 DNA: TGCGCCAGCAGACGGACTAGCGGGCCTCAAGAGACCCAGTACTTC.

The CDR3 spells CASSGTGSTEAFF. In DNA form, the CDR3 reads TGTGCCAGCAGCGGCACAGGGAGCACTGAAGCTTTCTTT. This chain connects TRBV9 to TRBJ1-1; perhaps TRBD1 as D (6 bases). This CDR3 has 13 amino acids. CDR1 and CDR2 (germline): SGDLS, YYNGEE. The V end lost 3 bases, the J end lost 4 bases, and 10 bases lay between the germline ends.

This chain joins TRBV19 and TRBJ1-4; D is unresolved. Trimming pared 5 bases from V and 8 bases from J, leaving 21 bases between. CDR3 length: 16 residues. CDR1 is LNHDA and CDR2 is SQIVND in the germline V gene (reference sequence). The CDR3 DNA sequence: TGTGCCAGTAGTGCCCTGCCGAAGGGAAGGAAAGAAAAACTGTTTTTT. This gives the protein CASSALPKGRKEKLFF.